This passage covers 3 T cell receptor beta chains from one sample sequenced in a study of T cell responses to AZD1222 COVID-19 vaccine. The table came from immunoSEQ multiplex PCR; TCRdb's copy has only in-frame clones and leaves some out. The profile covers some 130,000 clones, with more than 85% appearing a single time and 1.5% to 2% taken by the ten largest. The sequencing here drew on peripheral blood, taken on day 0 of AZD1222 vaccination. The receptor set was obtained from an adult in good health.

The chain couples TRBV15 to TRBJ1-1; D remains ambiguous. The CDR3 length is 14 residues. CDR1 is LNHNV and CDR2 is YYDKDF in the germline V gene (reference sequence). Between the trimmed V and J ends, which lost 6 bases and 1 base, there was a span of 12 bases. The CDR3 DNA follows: TGTGCCACCAGACCTACTCGGGGGAACACTGAAGCTTTCTTT. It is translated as CATRPTRGNTEAFF.

This chain's CDR3 is CASSLAGNTGELFF. The CDR3, as DNA: TGTGCCAGCTCTCTAGCGGGTAACACCGGGGAGCTGTTTTTT. The chain uses TRBV6-5 and TRBJ2-2; 8 bases fit TRBD2. This CDR3 comprises 14 residues. V shed 8 bases, J shed 2 bases, and the junction held 4 bases outside the gene matches. Germline V gene lookup returns CDR1 MNHEY and CDR2 SVGAGI.

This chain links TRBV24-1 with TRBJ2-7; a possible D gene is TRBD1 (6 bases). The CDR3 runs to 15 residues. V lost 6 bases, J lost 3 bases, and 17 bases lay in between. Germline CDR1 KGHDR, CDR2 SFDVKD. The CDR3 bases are TGTGCCACCAGTTCTGCGACAGGCCTAGACTACGAGCAGTACTTC. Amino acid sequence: CATSSATGLDYEQYF.